This TCR beta chain was recovered during a study of T cells after yellow fever vaccination. TCRdb recomputed calls from the 5' RACE reads with MiXCR, one row per CDR3 protein. This sample has roughly 150,000 distinct CDR3 sequences, with around 7% found just once. In its sample, this clonotype was seen many times. Its antigen is currently unknown. Points from the study as a whole: Though it reached lower strength, the secondary response hit its peak faster, day 5 versus 15.

This specimen was CD4+ T cells sorted from PBMCs, taken 5 days after the first yellow fever vaccination. The receptor's source is a man aged 18 to 30 who received the YFV17D yellow fever vaccine.

CDR3 bases: TGTGCCAGCAGCTTAATGCAGGGTGATGAAAAACTGTTTTTT. Protein sequence: CASSLMQGDEKLFF. This sequence joins TRBV7-9 and TRBJ1-4; D perhaps matches TRBD1 (5 bases). Germline-derived CDR1 and CDR2 are SEHNR and FQNEAQ (reference sequence). Trimming stripped 2 bases from V and 6 bases from J, with 10 bases between. The CDR3 length is 14 residues.